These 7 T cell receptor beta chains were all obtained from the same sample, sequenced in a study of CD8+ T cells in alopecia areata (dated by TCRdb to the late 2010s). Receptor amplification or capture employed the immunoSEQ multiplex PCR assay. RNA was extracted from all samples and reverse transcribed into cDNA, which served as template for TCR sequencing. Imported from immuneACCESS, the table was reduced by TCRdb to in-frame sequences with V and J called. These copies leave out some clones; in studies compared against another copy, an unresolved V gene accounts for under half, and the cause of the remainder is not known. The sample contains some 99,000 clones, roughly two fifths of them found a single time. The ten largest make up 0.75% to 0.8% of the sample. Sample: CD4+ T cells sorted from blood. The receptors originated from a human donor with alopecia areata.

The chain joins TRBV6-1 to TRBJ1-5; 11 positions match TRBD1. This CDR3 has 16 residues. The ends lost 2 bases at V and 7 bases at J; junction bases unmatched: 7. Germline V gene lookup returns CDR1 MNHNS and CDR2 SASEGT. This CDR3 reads CASSELGQGAWQPQHF. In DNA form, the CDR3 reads TGTGCCAGCAGTGAACTTGGACAGGGGGCTTGGCAGCCCCAGCATTTT.

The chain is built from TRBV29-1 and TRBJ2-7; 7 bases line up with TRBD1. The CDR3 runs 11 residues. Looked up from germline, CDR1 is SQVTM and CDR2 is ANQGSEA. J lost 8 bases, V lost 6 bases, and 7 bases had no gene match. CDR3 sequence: CSVLTGDKQYF. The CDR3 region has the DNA TGCAGCGTCTTAACAGGGGACAAGCAGTACTTC.

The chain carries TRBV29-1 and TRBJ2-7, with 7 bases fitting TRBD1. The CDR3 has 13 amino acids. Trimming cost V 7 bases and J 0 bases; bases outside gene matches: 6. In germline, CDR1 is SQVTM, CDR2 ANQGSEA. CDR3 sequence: CSAGTDRSYEQYF. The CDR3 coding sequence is TGCAGCGCAGGGACAGACCGCTCCTACGAGCAGTACTTC.

The CDR3 loop is CSVGTGGSSGYTF. DNA of the CDR3: TGCAGCGTCGGGACAGGGGGAAGCTCTGGCTACACCTTC. The rearrangement links TRBV29-1 to TRBJ1-2; 11 bases are shared with TRBD1. CDR3 length: 13 amino acids. Germline V CDR1 and CDR2: SQVTM, ANQGSEA. Trimming removed 6 bases from V and 7 bases from J; junction bases left unmatched: 7. Based on the CDR3 plus reference TRBV29-1 and TRBJ1-2, the full variable domain is SAVISQKPSRDICQRGTSLTIQCQVDSQVTMMFWYRQQPGQSLTLIATANQGSEATYESGFVIDKFPISRPNLTFSTLTVSNMSPEDSSIYLCSVGTGGSSGYTFGSGTRLTVV.

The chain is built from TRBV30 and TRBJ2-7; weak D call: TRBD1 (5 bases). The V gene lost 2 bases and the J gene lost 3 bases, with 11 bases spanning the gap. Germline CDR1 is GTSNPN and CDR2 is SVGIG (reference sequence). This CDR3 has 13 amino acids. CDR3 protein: CAWSSRQLYEQYF. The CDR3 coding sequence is TGTGCCTGGAGTAGTAGACAGCTCTACGAGCAGTACTTC.

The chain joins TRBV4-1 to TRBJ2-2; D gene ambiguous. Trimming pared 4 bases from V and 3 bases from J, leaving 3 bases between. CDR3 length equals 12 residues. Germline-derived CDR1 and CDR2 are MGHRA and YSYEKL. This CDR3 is CASSPDTGELFF. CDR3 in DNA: TGCGCCAGCAGCCCTGACACCGGGGAGCTGTTTTTT.

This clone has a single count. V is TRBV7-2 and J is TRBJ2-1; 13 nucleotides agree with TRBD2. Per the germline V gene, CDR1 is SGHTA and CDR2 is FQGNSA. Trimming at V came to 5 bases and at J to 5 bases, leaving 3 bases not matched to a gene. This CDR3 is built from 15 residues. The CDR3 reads CASSLGLAGDNEQFF. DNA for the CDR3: TGTGCCAGCAGCCTCGGACTAGCGGGGGACAATGAGCAGTTCTTC.